This T cell receptor (beta chain) stems from a study of shared clonotypes between healthy human individuals. About this clone itself: Its cognate antigen is unknown.

Study-level results: Estimated richness was generally greater in naive than memory subsets. The represented genetic and exposure-history diversity was limited by the small number of donors.

Over several immunoSEQ plates, each subset's genomic DNA was distributed in even portions. Sorted-subset replicate PCR reactions contained around 220 ng DNA, corresponding to 29,000 or so T cell genomes. Using immunoSEQ multiplex PCR, the repertoire was profiled, and TCRdb retains in-frame clones only, with some absent. The profile covers around 510,000 clones, with approximately 94% appearing a single time and approximately 0.06% taken by the ten largest. Sequenced sample: naive CD4+ T cells sorted from blood. The subset: CD45RA+ positively selected. The TCR sequence derives from a woman aged 25 to 45 in good health.

The CDR3 spells CASSLSPIGEETQYF. CDR3 sequence (DNA): TGTGCCAGCAGCTTATCACCAATCGGGGAAGAGACCCAGTACTTC. The chain is built from TRBV7-6 and TRBJ2-5; TRBD2 is a possible D gene (5 bases). Germline CDR1 and CDR2: SGHVS and FNYEAQ. V was cut by 2 bases and J by 3 bases, with 13 bases left in between. CDR3 size: 15 residues.